This T cell receptor (beta chain) was sequenced during a study of T cell responses to AZD1222 COVID-19 vaccine. This clone was observed once. Its antigen is unknown. Study conclusions and caveats: The donor cohort was predominantly white British with a female majority, and clonal diversity may have been underestimated.

Trimming took 4 bases from V and 0 from J, leaving 20 bases between them. CDR1 and CDR2 from the germline V gene are SGHRS and YFSETQ. This CDR3 has 19 residues. Pooling covered second doses at about 4 or about 12 weeks. TCRdb's copy holds only in-frame clones and misses some; the assay was immunoSEQ multiplex PCR. The table lists some 74,000 clones, 87% of them singletons. The sequences come from peripheral blood, collected 28 days after the second AZD1222 dose. This TCR was sampled from an adult who received the AZD1222 COVID-19 vaccine. The chain couples TRBV5-1 to TRBJ2-6, with D possibly called TRBD1 or TRBD2 (6 bases each). The DNA for the CDR3 is TGCGCCAGCAGCCCGGGTATGCAGGGGACTCCCTCTGGGGCCAACGTCCTGACTTTC. Protein product: CASSPGMQGTPSGANVLTF.